The present entry profiles one TCR beta chain with its context. This clonotype was counted at least ten times. Its antigen is still unknown. Base qualities were left out, and no much larger clone turns up one base away. The data derive from a study of response to subunit inactivated influenza vaccine (dated by TCRdb to the late 2010s). Regarding the complete study: Deep quantitative profiling of the T cell receptor repertoire was used in the study to follow responses to a trivalent subunit inactivated influenza vaccine.

The library was made by RT-PCR. Instrument used: Illumina HiSeq 2500. TCRdb trimmed public reads at Q25 via fastp, called clones via MiXCR and kept in-frame beta chains. When rows share a CDR3 protein, they turn into one entry using the most common DNA and genes. This sample lists approximately 570,000 distinct CDR3 sequences; less than 8% were detected once. The leading ten clones occupy approximately 13% of the sample. What the study reported, not specific to this receptor: The authors suggested that each seasonal influenza vaccination may recruit only a limited number of new T cells.

V lost 7 bases and J lost 9 bases; the stretch between them is 17 bases long. The germline V gene sets CDR1 to SQVTM and CDR2 to ANQGSEA. The CDR3, from cysteine to phenylalanine, totals 12 residues. The entry retains the CDR3 DNA only, 36 bases that are in frame from base 1. This clonotype originated in a man aged 50 to 69 who received an inactivated influenza vaccine. Donor details come from another sample of the same person, matched by shared clones. The sequenced sample was PBMCs from blood, obtained less than 25 months after vaccination. The rearranged chain carries TRBV29-1 and TRBJ2-3; the D match is possibly TRBD1 or TRBD2, with 5 bases aligned in each. The base sequence is TGCAGCGGTGGGACCCCAGCAGGGACGCAGTATTTT. This yields the protein CSGGTPAGTQYF.